The clone carrying this TCR beta chain has more than one count but fewer than ten. These data come from a study of blood T cells in healthy people across ages. The germline gives CDR1 SGHDT, CDR2 YYEEEE. The length of the CDR3 is 14 residues. PCR was performed a second time for about 7 to 11 cycles using a sample-barcoded 5' primer and a J-beta primer mix. TCRdb reanalysed the 5' RACE reads using MiXCR and keeps one entry per CDR3 protein. The data hold under 700,000 distinct CDR3 sequences, with under 30% observed a single time. This sample was shared with a second study, whose subject was T cells of mothers and their children.

This receptor was obtained from a boy between 10 and 17 years old in good health. The sequencing sample was made of blood. The genes are TRBV5-6 and TRBJ2-6; the match to TRBD2 covers 8 bases. The J call is in doubt because the DNA end fits TRBJ2-1 better. The CDR3 nucleotides read TGTGCCAGCAGCCTGACTAGCGACTACAATGAGCAGTTCTTC. Protein product: CASSLTSDYNEQFF.